Listed below are T cell receptor beta chains from one sample, sequenced in a study of shared clonotypes between healthy human individuals. Clones were sequenced by immunoSEQ multiplex PCR, and TCRdb holds only the in-frame ones, with some missing. The profile shows some 2,400,000 clones, 90% to 97% of them singletons. The sequencing input was naive CD4+ T cells sorted from blood. These receptors were taken from a man aged 18 to 30 in good health. Each CDR3 is given with its conserved first and last residue. The order of the fields is J gene, V gene, D gene, clone size, CDR3 protein. A D gene is named only where the DNA matches it firmly. The size field is filled for only some rows; it gives once, few, many or a size class.

TRBJ2-7 TRBV5-1 TRBD2 . CASSSRKLTSGGYEQYF
TRBJ2-1 TRBV9 . . CASSPRTRAEQFF
TRBJ2-5 TRBV5-1 TRBD1 . CASSVDRGQETQYF
TRBJ1-2 TRBV2 . once CASSEAWAGDGYTF
TRBJ1-5 TRBV28 . few CASRTNQPQHF
TRBJ2-1 TRBV6-5 TRBD2 . CASSLQTSGTYNEQFF
TRBJ2-7 TRBV2 TRBD1 . CASSEALTGPYEQYF
TRBJ1-4 TRBV6-5 TRBD1 . CASSRGQGGKLFF
TRBJ2-7 TRBV6-5 . once CASSYKGGAYEQYF
TRBJ2-3 TRBV5-1 . once CASSREAGQATDTQYF
TRBJ1-2 TRBV11-2 . once CASSLGSIGTGGYTF
TRBJ2-3 TRBV19 . . CASSEIPGTSTDTQYF
TRBJ1-2 TRBV6-6 TRBD1 once CASRPPPGTVVYGYTF
TRBJ1-2 TRBV28 . once CASSLDRRANYGYTF
TRBJ2-3 TRBV6-6 . . CASRRSLVSTDTQYF
TRBJ1-1 TRBV19 . once CASSKEVMNTEAFF
TRBJ1-6 TRBV30 . once CAWSPAQGSSPLHF
TRBJ1-6 TRBV30 TRBD1 . CAWEGGTELNSVLHF
TRBJ1-5 TRBV29-1 TRBD1 . CSTRQGDQPQHF
TRBJ2-7 TRBV5-7 . once CASSLSPEERGYEQYF
TRBJ2-7 TRBV5-1 TRBD1 . CASSSNRDRNFEQYF
TRBJ1-3 TRBV11-2 TRBD1 once CASSLTGAIRGNSGNTIYF
TRBJ2-3 TRBV2 TRBD2 once CASSVKAGGTDTQYF
TRBJ2-5 TRBV4-3 . . CASSQVRAKETQYF
TRBJ2-5 TRBV5-1 TRBD2 . CASSLVSGGQETQYF
TRBJ2-5 TRBV21-1 . once CASTRSRADVQETQYF
TRBJ1-1 TRBV30 . once CAGTERFEAFF
TRBJ1-2 TRBV30 TRBD1 few CAWSVPQGGYRGYTF
TRBJ1-3 TRBV2 . . CASSVGGNSGNTIYF
TRBJ2-5 TRBV19 . . CASSAGQNQETQYF
TRBJ1-3 TRBV13 . . CASSLTGVQVYF